A selection of T cell receptor beta chains follows, all from one sample in a study of blood T cell repertoires in COVID-19. Generated by immunoSEQ multiplex PCR, the TCRdb table keeps only in-frame clones and is missing some. The sample yields about 59,000 clones, approximately 79% seen once. Sequenced: peripheral blood. Receptor source: a woman in her 70s with acute or convalescent COVID-19. Both conserved end residues are part of each CDR3. The order of the fields is J gene, clone size, V gene, D gene, CDR3 protein. A D gene is named only where the DNA matches it firmly. Clone size appears in some rows only: once, few, many, or a class for an expanded clone.

>TRBJ1-6|NA|TRBV10-3|TRBD1
CAMRQGASSPLHF
>TRBJ1-3|once|TRBV5-6|NA
CASTDSSGNTIYF
>TRBJ2-2|NA|TRBV7-6|NA
CASSLATGQNTGELFF
>TRBJ1-3|few|TRBV7-8|NA
CASSQEQGAGNTIYF
>TRBJ1-4|NA|TRBV19|NA
CASSMMETNEKLFF
>TRBJ1-2|NA|TRBV29-1|NA
CSVGTQGIYGYTF
>TRBJ2-7|NA|TRBV11-3|NA
CASSKRDGVSPEQYF
>TRBJ1-6|NA|TRBV7-6|NA
CASSQRVADSPLHF
>TRBJ1-5|NA|TRBV2|NA
CASSEQAGGNQPQHF
>TRBJ2-7|NA|TRBV3-1/TRBV3-2|TRBD1
CASSQDPGQGLYEQYF
>TRBJ2-7|NA|TRBV4-2|NA
CASSPEEPASYEQYF
>TRBJ1-6|NA|TRBV18|TRBD1
CASSPDRDSPLHF
>TRBJ1-2|NA|TRBV3-1/TRBV3-2|NA
CASSQARGDYGYTF
>TRBJ2-3|once|TRBV5-6|TRBD2
CASSLEAGEPTDTQYF
>TRBJ1-1|NA|TRBV18|TRBD1
CASSYTGGTEAFF
>TRBJ1-2|NA|TRBV5-5|NA
CASSPLGPNAGYTF
>TRBJ1-1|NA|TRBV28|TRBD1
CASSSADRANTEAFF
>TRBJ2-7|NA|TRBV19|TRBD1
CASSLTGTGGVEQYF
>TRBJ2-1|NA|TRBV18|NA
CASSPGAGTGNEQFF
>TRBJ1-3|few|TRBV5-1|NA
CASSFQGGSGNTIYF
>TRBJ1-2|NA|TRBV11-2|NA
CASSRGDIGGYTF
>TRBJ1-2|NA|TRBV12-3/TRBV12-4|NA
CASSQGRGYTF
>TRBJ2-5|NA|TRBV2|NA
CASSVMAAQETQYF
>TRBJ2-2|NA|TRBV12-1|NA
CASSRLVTTGELFF
>TRBJ2-5|NA|TRBV25-1|NA
CASSEYRGSETQYF
>TRBJ1-2|NA|TRBV14|TRBD1
CASSSDRGALNYGYTF
>TRBJ2-7|NA|TRBV18|TRBD1
CASVPGTGGSYEQYF
>TRBJ1-4|NA|TRBV2|NA
CASSEYGGAGNEKLFF
>TRBJ2-3|NA|TRBV4-3|TRBD2
CASSRTSGGADTQYF
>TRBJ2-1|NA|TRBV19|TRBD1
CASSTPTGTGYNEQFF
>TRBJ1-5|NA|TRBV2|NA
CASSGFLGRGRQPQHF
>TRBJ1-4|NA|TRBV9|NA
CASSVGQGIGKLFF
>TRBJ2-1|once|TRBV7-9|TRBD2
CASSRREGNNEQFF
>TRBJ1-1|NA|TRBV6-5|NA
CASIGAREAFF
>TRBJ1-4|once|TRBV9|TRBD1
CASSGGGTGKSNEKLFF
>TRBJ1-2|NA|TRBV18|NA
CASSPRDIDYGYTF
>TRBJ1-2|NA|TRBV5-6|TRBD1
CASSVWTGGHYGYTF
>TRBJ2-3|NA|TRBV12-5|NA
CASGLWWSGSSTDTQYF
>TRBJ1-2|NA|TRBV6-5|NA
CASRRQALGGYTF
>TRBJ1-1|NA|TRBV30|TRBD1
CASLTGQMNTEAFF
>TRBJ2-7|NA|TRBV5-4|NA
CASSLHSGGSGEQYF
>TRBJ1-2|NA|TRBV5-1|NA
CASSPGTSGTVYGYTF
>TRBJ1-2|NA|TRBV7-8|NA
CASSRAGSNYGYTF
>TRBJ2-1|NA|TRBV27|NA
CASRVEVAGEQFF
>TRBJ1-1|NA|TRBV5-8|NA
CASSFPQNYMNTEAFF
>TRBJ2-7|NA|TRBV5-1|TRBD1
CASSSDRGHYEQYF
>TRBJ1-1|few|TRBV4-2|NA
CASSREGRTEAFF
>TRBJ1-5|NA|TRBV2|NA
CASSALRDQPQHF
>TRBJ2-6|NA|TRBV6-2/TRBV6-3|TRBD1
CASSFVTGMGYLSNVLTF
>TRBJ1-2|once|TRBV19|NA
CASSIDLMPDPNYGYTF
>TRBJ2-7|NA|TRBV18|NA
CASSPENLRRSSEQYF